This entry lists 14 T cell receptor beta chains sequenced from one sample in a study of T cell clones after liver transplantation. TCRdb keeps only in-frame clones here, not all; method: immunoSEQ multiplex PCR. The repertoire consists of tens of thousands of clones, with approximately 87% occurring once and the leading ten covering about 2.5%. Sequencing used CD4+ T cells from blood, obtained at the 22-month timepoint. These receptors all come from a human patient who received a liver transplant. The graft donor may account for some of the T cells.

This clone was picked up a small number of times. The chain couples TRBV27 to TRBJ1-5; D is undetermined. The CDR3 runs to 12 residues. CDR1 is MNHEY and CDR2 is SMNVEV in the germline V gene (reference sequence). Trimming took off 6 bases at V and 2 bases at J, with 5 bases between the two ends. CDR3 nucleotides: TGTGCCAGCAGCGGCGGCAATCAGCCCCAGCATTTT. Translating gives CASSGGNQPQHF.

The chain carries TRBV19 and TRBJ1-4; D gene ambiguous. V was trimmed by 10 bases and J by 1 base, leaving 16 bases between them. The CDR3 extends over 15 amino acids. Germline V gene lookup returns CDR1 LNHDA and CDR2 SQIVND (reference sequence). CDR3 region: CATSQRSGTNEKLFF. The CDR3 nucleotides read TGTGCCACCAGCCAACGTTCCGGAACTAATGAAAAACTGTTTTTT.

The chain couples TRBV5-1 to TRBJ2-2; no clear D. Germline lookup yields CDR1 SGHRS and CDR2 YFSETQ. The CDR3 length is 14 residues. V lost 4 bases and J lost 0, with 7 bases in between. The CDR3 DNA reads as TGCGCCAGCAGCGGGCGTCCGAACACCGGGGAGCTGTTTTTT. Translating it yields CASSGRPNTGELFF.

The chain employs TRBV7-6 and TRBJ2-3, with unresolved D. The CDR3 length is 12 residues. Germline CDR1 SGHVS, CDR2 FNYEAQ. Trimming stripped 5 bases from V and 4 bases from J, with 7 bases between. The chain's CDR3 is CASSHSPDTQYF. Here the CDR3 DNA reads TGTGCCAGCAGCCACAGCCCAGATACGCAGTATTTT.

The rearrangement uses TRBV19 and TRBJ1-1, with a weak D call TRBD1 (6 bases). V gave up 4 bases and J gave up 11 bases, with 17 bases separating them. In germline, CDR1 is LNHDA, CDR2 SQIVND (reference sequence). The CDR3 contains 13 residues. DNA for the CDR3: TGTGCCAGTAGTACCCCGACAGGTCTTGGGGCTTTCTTT. This encodes CASSTPTGLGAFF.

This chain connects TRBV19 to TRBJ2-3; TRBD1 is a possible D gene (6 bases). The CDR3 spans 14 residues. Germline V gene data show CDR1 as LNHDA and CDR2 as SQIVND (reference sequence). Trimming cost V 3 bases and J 4 bases, with 11 bases left between them. This CDR3 reads CASSIVDRSDTQYF. The CDR3, as DNA: TGTGCCAGTAGTATCGTTGACAGGTCAGATACGCAGTATTTT.

The chain carries TRBV12-5 and TRBJ1-6, with D uncertain. Germline CDR1 LGHNT, CDR2 FRNRAP. This CDR3 has 17 amino acids. Trimming removed 3 bases from V and 7 bases from J, with 19 bases in between. This CDR3 is CASGFRGSTLENSPLHF. CDR3 coding DNA: TGTGCTAGTGGTTTCCGCGGGAGTACTCTAGAGAATTCACCCCTCCACTTT.

The V gene is TRBV9, the J gene TRBJ2-5; D assignment may be TRBD1 or TRBD2 (7 bases each). The germline gives CDR1 SGDLS, CDR2 YYNGEE. This CDR3 is 15 amino acids long. Trimming pared 0 bases from V and 5 bases from J, leaving 14 bases between. DNA of the CDR3: TGTGCCAGCAGCGTAGAGACAGGGACTAAGGAGACCCAGTACTTC. As protein: CASSVETGTKETQYF.

This clone was observed a single time. The chain has TRBV19 and TRBJ2-7; D not resolved. Germline-derived CDR1 and CDR2 are LNHDA and SQIVND (reference sequence). The CDR3 covers 13 residues. The germline V and J ends were trimmed by 7 bases and 0 bases, with 10 bases remaining between them. As DNA, the CDR3 is TGTGCCAGTAATGATTTCCCCTCCTACGAGCAGTACTTC. This sequence encodes CASNDFPSYEQYF.

This chain connects TRBV25-1 to TRBJ2-1, with TRBD2 matching 7 bases. Germline CDR1 MGHDK, CDR2 SYGVNS. This CDR3 comprises 15 residues. V lost 3 bases and J lost 3; bases outside the gene matches: 5. The chain's CDR3 is CASSDPTSSYNEQFF. The CDR3 DNA follows: TGTGCCAGCAGTGACCCGACTAGCAGCTACAATGAGCAGTTCTTC.

CDR3 bases: TGTGCCAGCAGCAAAGTTCTAGGACTAGCGGGTAATGAGCAGTTCTTC. This codes for CASSKVLGLAGNEQFF. The chain uses TRBV21-1 and TRBJ2-1; the tabulated D call, TRBD2, remains unverified against the DNA. TRBV21-1 is termed a pseudogene. The CDR3 length is 16 residues.

The gene calls are TRBV11-2 and TRBJ1-4; D unresolved. Looked up from germline, CDR1 is SGHAT and CDR2 is FQNNGV. CDR3 length: 15 amino acids. The ends were cut back, 3 bases at V and 3 bases at J, with 11 bases in the middle. The chain's CDR3 is CASSFMGMANEKLFF. The CDR3 nucleotides are TGTGCCAGCAGCTTTATGGGGATGGCTAATGAAAAACTGTTTTTT. Together with reference TRBV11-2 and TRBJ1-4, the CDR3 gives the full variable domain: EAGVAQSPRYKIIEKRQSVAFWCNPISGHATLYWYQQILGQGPKLLIQFQNNGVVDDSQLPKDRFSAERLKGVDSTLKIQPAKLEDSAVYLCASSFMGMANEKLFFGSGTQLSVL.

This clone turned up a few times. J is TRBJ2-7 and V is TRBV21-1; the D segment call TRBD1 is taken from the table without a DNA check. TRBV21-1 constitutes a pseudogene. This CDR3 is 17 amino acids long. CDR3 region: CASSKEGDRVRYFEQYF. CDR3 DNA sequence: TGTGCCAGCAGCAAGGAGGGGGACAGGGTGAGGTATTTCGAGCAGTACTTC.

In its sample, this clone was seen once. The chain is built from TRBV9 and TRBJ2-5, with 7 bases lining up with TRBD1. The CDR3 is 16 amino acids. Per the germline V gene, CDR1 is SGDLS and CDR2 is YYNGEE. The V segment lost 3 bases and the J segment 4 bases; nucleotides outside the gene matches: 12. The CDR3 region is CASSAKTGTARETQYF. The CDR3 nucleotides read TGTGCCAGCAGCGCGAAAACCGGGACAGCGCGAGAGACCCAGTACTTC.